This TCR beta chain was captured by sequencing in a study of early T cells in non-severe SARS-CoV-2 infection. Study-wide context: Investigators sequenced bulk RNA drawn from unsorted whole blood, and chains remained unpaired.

Broader study findings: The matching step, a VDJdb search, favored anti-spike CD8 responses and missed private and CD4 specificities.

Trimming removed 2 bases from V and 5 bases from J, with 18 bases in between. Germline V gene lookup returns CDR1 MNHEY and CDR2 SMNVEV (reference sequence). This CDR3 is built from 16 residues. The table lists this clonotype with many counts. The antigen is unknown. cDNA molecules, individually, were tagged with unique molecular identifiers. Each CDR3 protein is one row after TCRdb ran MiXCR on the 5' RACE reads. The sample yields approximately 58,000 distinct CDR3 sequences, roughly 12% seen once. The J gene is TRBJ1-2, the V gene TRBV27; TRBD1 is a possible D gene (5 bases). The source was whole blood, collected at baseline. This TCR derives from an adult who was a healthcare worker with PCR-confirmed SARS-CoV-2 infection or an uninfected control (not recorded which). This CDR3 reads CASSLGSGTTLYGYTF. The CDR3 bases are TGTGCCAGCAGTTTAGGATCCGGGACTACTCTTTATGGCTACACCTTC.